This T cell receptor beta chain is from a study of blood T cells in healthy people across ages. A J-beta primer mix and a sample-barcoded 5' primer were used in a second PCR of roughly 7 to 12 cycles. One entry per CDR3 protein results from TCRdb running MiXCR on the 5' RACE reads. The data show some 920,000 distinct CDR3 sequences, roughly 51% seen once. A minimum of 7 million PBMCs was isolated per sample. The V gene's germline CDR1 is SGHNT and CDR2 YYREEE (reference sequence). V was trimmed by 4 bases and J by 5 bases, leaving 16 bases between them. The CDR3 extends over 15 amino acids. Sequencing was done on a sample of blood. The receptor was derived from a woman between 55 and 75 years old in good health. The chain combines TRBV5-4 with TRBJ2-1; a possible D gene is TRBD1 (6 bases). CDR3 residues: CASSPRVSGDNEQFF. The CDR3 DNA sequence: TGTGCCAGCAGCCCAAGGGTGTCAGGGGACAATGAGCAGTTCTTC.